Shown below are 2 T cell receptor beta chains from a single sample sequenced in a study of CD8+CD57+ T cells in acquired aplastic anemia. The template used for profiling TCR beta VDJ and CDR3 was genomic DNA. TCRdb re-called the reads with MiXCR, one entry per CDR3 protein. Of roughly 220,000 distinct CDR3 sequences in the sample, 65% were seen once. Patients selected for sequencing had displayed CD8+CD57+ cell expansion by flow cytometry. Sequencing was carried out using sorted CD4+, CD8+, or CD8+CD57+ T cells (not recorded which) from PBMCs. These receptors were taken from a human donor with aplastic anemia.

V usage is TRBV2 and J usage is TRBJ2-7; D is perhaps TRBD2 (6 bases). The CDR3 extends over 15 amino acids. V lost 6 bases to trimming and J lost 3 bases, with 18 bases between them. Germline V gene lookup returns CDR1 SNHLY and CDR2 FYNNEI. CDR3: CASSGTGREDYEQYF. As DNA, the CDR3 is TGTGCCAGCAGCGGTACAGGTAGGGAGGACTACGAGCAGTACTTC. Drawing the rest from reference TRBV2 and TRBJ2-7, the complete variable domain is EPEVTQTPSHQVTQMGQEVILRCVPISNHLYFYWYRQILGQKVEFLVSFYNNEISEKSEIFDDQFSVERPDGSNFTLKIRSTKLEDSAMYFCASSGTGREDYEQYFGPGTRLTVT.

In this sample, this clonotype turned up a few times. The chain has TRBV7-6 and TRBJ2-7; no reliable D call. V was trimmed by 6 bases and J by 2 bases, leaving 8 bases between them. The germline CDR1 and CDR2 sequences are SGHVS and FNYEAQ. The CDR3 extends over 12 amino acids. The CDR3 sequence is CASSTYTYEQYF. The CDR3 nucleotides read TGTGCCAGCAGTACTTACACCTACGAGCAGTACTTC.